Included here is one T cell receptor beta chain sequence, with context. Its target is not known. These data originate in a study of cytomegalovirus exposure and HLA in healthy donors. Overall study: Earlier, some 170 million T cells were analyzed, and more than 100 million unique TCR beta sequences were found among them. From donors who were HLA-typed, an early data release held 80 million or so unique TCRs. Study findings and constraints: Trimming of TCR beta V- and J-genes showed a link, identified in a later analysis, to a missense DCLRE1C variant. Later work found most CMV-associated TCR beta chains apparently HLA-restricted.

The CDR3 has 13 amino acids. Germline V gene sequence: CDR1 GTSNPN, CDR2 SVGIG (reference sequence). Trimming at V came to 0 bases and at J to 9 bases, leaving 7 bases not matched to a gene. PCR employed 60 Vbeta and 13 Jbeta primers. Method: immunoSEQ multiplex PCR; TCRdb's copy keeps in-frame clones and lacks some. This table holds around 92,000 clones, roughly 74% found once. The clonotype comes from a female donor in good health and CMV-seropositive. The sample was PBMCs. The chain recombines TRBV30 with TRBJ2-5; 7 nucleotides agree with TRBD2. The CDR3 DNA is TGTGCCTGGAGTGTACGACTAGCCGCCCCCCAGTACTTC. It translates to CAWSVRLAAPQYF.